The 5 T cell receptor beta chains below come from one sample, sequenced in a study of tumor and adjacent non-tumor tissue in lung cancer. The template was RNA from unsorted bulk tissue. TCRbeta libraries were built with three rounds of nested PCR, modified from ARM-PCR. TCRdb fed the multiplex PCR reads into MiXCR, producing one record per CDR3 protein. The sample yields about 70,000 distinct CDR3 sequences, 60% to 75% seen once. The sample consisted of lung tumor tissue. All receptors derive from a man in his 60s with non-small cell lung cancer.

The genes are TRBV20-1 and TRBJ2-1, with D possibly called TRBD1 or TRBD2 (5 bases each). V lost 1 base and J lost 11, with 15 bases in between. CDR1 DFQATT and CDR2 SNEGSKA come from the germline V gene (reference sequence). The CDR3 loop spans 13 amino acids. The DNA for the CDR3 is TGCAGTGCTAGAGTAGAGGGGATGTCGAAGCAGTTCTTC. This codes for CSARVEGMSKQFF.

The chain couples TRBV5-1 to TRBJ2-7; 8 bases map to TRBD2. The ends lost 4 bases at V and 0 bases at J; junction bases unmatched: 12. The germline gives CDR1 SGHRS, CDR2 YFSETQ. The CDR3 runs to 17 residues. This CDR3 is CASSLVPSGSNSYEQYF. In nucleotides, the CDR3 is TGCGCCAGCAGCCTGGTCCCTAGCGGGTCCAACTCCTACGAGCAGTACTTC. Filled out from reference TRBV5-1 and TRBJ2-7, the complete variable domain reads KAGVTQTPRYLIKTRGQQVTLSCSPISGHRSVSWYQQTPGQGLQFLFEYFSETQRNKGNFPGRFSGRQFSNSRSEMNVSTLELGDSALYLCASSLVPSGSNSYEQYFGPGTRLTVT.

Regarding this clonotype: One junction end disagrees with the germline gene, perhaps due to a read error. The chain combines TRBV10-3 with TRBJ2-6; the match to TRBD2 covers 15 bases. The CDR3 length is 20 residues. The germline gives CDR1 ENHRY, CDR2 SYGVKD. CDR3 in DNA: TGTGCCATCAGTGAAAATGGGACTAGCGGGAGGTACTCTGGGGCCAACGTCCTGAGTTTC. The encoded protein is CAISENGTSGRYSGANVLSF.

Concerning this clonotype: This clone may be a read error of a much larger clone one base away. In this CDR3 the conserved last residue, phenylalanine or tryptophan, is missing, so a read error is likely. The chain couples TRBV24-1 to TRBJ2-1; 12 bases fit TRBD2. The V and J ends lost 5 bases and 10 bases, in that order; junction bases with no gene match: 5. The CDR3 totals 14 residues. Germline assignment: CDR1 KGHDR and CDR2 SFDVKD. The CDR3 coding sequence is TGTGCCACCAGTGCGTCTAGCGGGAGGGCCGAGCAGTTCTCC. As protein: CATSASSGRAEQFS.

In its sample, this clonotype was seen many times. This chain connects TRBV30 to TRBJ2-4, with D perhaps TRBD2 (6 bases). Trimming took 4 bases from V and 1 from J, leaving 11 bases between them. CDR3 length equals 14 residues. The germline gives CDR1 GTSNPN, CDR2 SVGIG (reference sequence). The CDR3 nucleotides are TGTGCCTGGAATGGGGGGACGGCCAAAAACATTCAGTACTTC. Encoded protein: CAWNGGTAKNIQYF.